This TCR beta chain was obtained from a study of cytomegalovirus exposure and HLA in healthy donors. Use of 60 Vbeta and 13 Jbeta primers characterized the PCR. The repertoire was sequenced with immunoSEQ multiplex PCR; TCRdb's copy has only in-frame clones and lacks some. The top ten clones hold 2.5% to 3% of a sample with 180,000 or so clones, 60% to 80% of them seen once. Only a few counts were recorded for this clone. What it binds is not known. The study's findings and limits: Common viral pathogens seemed, in a later analysis, to connect with several of the most significant clusters. In terms of immune exposure information, only CMV serostatus was available.

This CDR3 is 12 amino acids long. Germline CDR1 and CDR2: MNHEY and SVGAGI. V was clipped by 10 bases and J by 9 bases, with 18 bases between them. The sequencing sample was made of PBMCs. This chain joins TRBV6-5 and TRBJ1-1; TRBD1 is a possible D gene (6 bases). This receptor was identified in a man aged 35-49 years in good health and CMV-seronegative. The CDR3 region has the DNA TGTGCCACACAGGGTCCCAATAAAAAAGCTTTCTTT. Its translation is CATQGPNKKAFF.